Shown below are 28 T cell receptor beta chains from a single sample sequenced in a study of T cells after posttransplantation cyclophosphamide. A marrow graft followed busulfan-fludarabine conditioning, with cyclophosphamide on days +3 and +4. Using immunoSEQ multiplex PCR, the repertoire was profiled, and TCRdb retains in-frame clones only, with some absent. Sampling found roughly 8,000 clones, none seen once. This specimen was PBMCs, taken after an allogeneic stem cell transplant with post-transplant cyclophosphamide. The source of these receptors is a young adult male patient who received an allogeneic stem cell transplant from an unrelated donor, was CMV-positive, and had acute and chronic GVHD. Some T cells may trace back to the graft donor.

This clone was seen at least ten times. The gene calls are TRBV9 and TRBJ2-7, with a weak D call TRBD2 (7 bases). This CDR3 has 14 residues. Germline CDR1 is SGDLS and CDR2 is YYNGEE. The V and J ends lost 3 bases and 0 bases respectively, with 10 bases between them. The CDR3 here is CASSGGGNSYEQYF. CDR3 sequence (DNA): TGTGCCAGCAGCGGGGGGGGCAACTCCTACGAGCAGTACTTC.

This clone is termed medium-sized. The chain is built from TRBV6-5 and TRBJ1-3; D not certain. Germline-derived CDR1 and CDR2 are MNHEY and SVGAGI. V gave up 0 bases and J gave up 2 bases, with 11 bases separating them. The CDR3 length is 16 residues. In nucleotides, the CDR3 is TGTGCCAGCAGTTACTCTGGGCCAGCAACTGGAAACACCATATATTTT. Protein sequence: CASSYSGPATGNTIYF.

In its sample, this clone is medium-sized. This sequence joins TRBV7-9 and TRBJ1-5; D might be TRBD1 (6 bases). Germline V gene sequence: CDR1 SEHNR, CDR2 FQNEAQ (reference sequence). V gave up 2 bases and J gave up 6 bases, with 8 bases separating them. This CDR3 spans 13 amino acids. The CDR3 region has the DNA TGTGCCAGCAGCTTAAAACAGGGTCAGCCCCAGCATTTT. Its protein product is CASSLKQGQPQHF.

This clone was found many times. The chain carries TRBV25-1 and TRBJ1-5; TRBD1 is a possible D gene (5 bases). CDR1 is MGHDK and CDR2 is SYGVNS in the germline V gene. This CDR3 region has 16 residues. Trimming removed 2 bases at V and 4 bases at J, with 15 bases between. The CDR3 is CASSEAPGVFNQPQHF. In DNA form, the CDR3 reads TGTGCCAGCAGTGAAGCTCCGGGGGTCTTTAATCAGCCCCAGCATTTT.

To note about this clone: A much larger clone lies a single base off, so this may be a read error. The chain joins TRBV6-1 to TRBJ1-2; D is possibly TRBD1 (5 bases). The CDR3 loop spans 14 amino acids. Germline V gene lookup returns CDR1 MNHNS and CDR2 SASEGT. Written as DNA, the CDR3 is TGTGCCAGCAGGGGCGGGGGTAGTGACTATCGCTACACCTTC. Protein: CASRGGGSDYRYTF.

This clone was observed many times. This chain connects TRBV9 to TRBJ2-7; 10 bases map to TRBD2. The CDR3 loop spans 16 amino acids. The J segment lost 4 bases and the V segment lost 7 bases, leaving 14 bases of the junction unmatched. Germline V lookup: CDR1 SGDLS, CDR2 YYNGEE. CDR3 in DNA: TGTGCCAGCTCCCCTGGGGGGAGCGGGGGGGGTTACGAGCAGTACTTC. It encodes CASSPGGSGGGYEQYF.

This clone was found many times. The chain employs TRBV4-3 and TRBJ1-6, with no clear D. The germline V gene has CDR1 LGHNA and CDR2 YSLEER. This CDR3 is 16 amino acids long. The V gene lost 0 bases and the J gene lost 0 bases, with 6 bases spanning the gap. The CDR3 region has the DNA TGCGCCAGCAGCCAAGATTACAGCTCCTATAATTCACCCCTCCACTTT. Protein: CASSQDYSSYNSPLHF.

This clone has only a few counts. Written as DNA, the CDR3 is TGTGCCAGCAATGGACAGGGTTCTGGCAATCAGCCCCAGCATTTT. It codes for CASNGQGSGNQPQHF. The gene calls are TRBV6-5 and TRBJ1-5; 8 bases are shared with TRBD1. CDR1 is MNHEY and CDR2 is SVGAGI in the germline V gene. The V gene end was trimmed by 7 bases and the J gene end by 2 bases; junction bases not matched to a gene: 7. The CDR3 is 15 amino acids.

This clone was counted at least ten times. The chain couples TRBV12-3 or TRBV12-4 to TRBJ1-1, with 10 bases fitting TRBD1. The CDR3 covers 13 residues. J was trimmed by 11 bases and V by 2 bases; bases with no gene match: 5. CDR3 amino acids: CASSLPPGQGAFF. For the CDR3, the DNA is TGTGCCAGCAGTTTACCCCCGGGACAGGGGGCTTTCTTT.

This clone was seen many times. DNA of the CDR3: TGTGCCAGTAGAGCGCGGGGGTTGGCCTATGGCTACACCTTC. This codes for CASRARGLAYGYTF. This chain connects TRBV19 to TRBJ1-2, with a weak D call TRBD1 (5 bases). This CDR3 contains 14 residues. Trimming stripped 6 bases from V and 4 bases from J, with 15 bases between. Germline CDR1 reads LNHDA; CDR2 reads SQIVND (reference sequence). Filled out from reference TRBV19 and TRBJ1-2, the complete variable domain reads DGGITQSPKYLFRKEGQNVTLSCEQNLNHDAMYWYRQDPGQGLRLIYYSQIVNDFQKGDIAEGYSVSREKKESFPLTVTSAQKNPTAFYLCASRARGLAYGYTFGSGTRLTVV.

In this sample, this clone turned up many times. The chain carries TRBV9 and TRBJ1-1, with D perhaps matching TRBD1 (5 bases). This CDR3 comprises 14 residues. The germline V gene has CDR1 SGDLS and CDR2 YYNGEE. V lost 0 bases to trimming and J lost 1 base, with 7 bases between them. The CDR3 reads CASSVEQGNTEAFF. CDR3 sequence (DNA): TGTGCCAGCAGCGTAGAGCAGGGGAACACTGAAGCTTTCTTT.

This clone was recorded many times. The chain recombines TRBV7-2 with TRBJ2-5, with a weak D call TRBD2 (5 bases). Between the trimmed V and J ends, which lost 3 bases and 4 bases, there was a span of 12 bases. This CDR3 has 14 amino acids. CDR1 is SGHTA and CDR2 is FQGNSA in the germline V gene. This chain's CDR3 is CASSFQEGPETQYF. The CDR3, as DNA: TGTGCCAGCAGCTTCCAAGAGGGTCCAGAGACCCAGTACTTC.

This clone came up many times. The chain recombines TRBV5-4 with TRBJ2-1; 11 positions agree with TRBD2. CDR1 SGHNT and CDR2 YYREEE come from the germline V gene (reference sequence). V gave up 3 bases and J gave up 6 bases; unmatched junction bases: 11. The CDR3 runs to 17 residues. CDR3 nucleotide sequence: TGTGCCAGCAGCTGGGGTAGCGGGGGGGCGGGGTTCAATGAGCAGTTCTTC. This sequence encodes CASSWGSGGAGFNEQFF.

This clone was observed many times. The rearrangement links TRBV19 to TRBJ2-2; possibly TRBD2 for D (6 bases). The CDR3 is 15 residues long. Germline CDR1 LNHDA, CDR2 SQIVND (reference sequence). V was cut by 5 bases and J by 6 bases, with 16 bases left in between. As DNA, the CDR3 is TGTGCCAGTAGTCCGGGGGACCGGGGACCCGGGGAGCTGTTTTTT. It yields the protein CASSPGDRGPGELFF.

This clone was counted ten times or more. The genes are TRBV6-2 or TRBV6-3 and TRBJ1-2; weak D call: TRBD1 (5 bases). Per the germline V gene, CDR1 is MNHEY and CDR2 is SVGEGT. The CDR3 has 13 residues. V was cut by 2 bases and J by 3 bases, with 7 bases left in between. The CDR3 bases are TGTGCCAGCAGTTACGCGGGGGACTATGGCTACACCTTC. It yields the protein CASSYAGDYGYTF.

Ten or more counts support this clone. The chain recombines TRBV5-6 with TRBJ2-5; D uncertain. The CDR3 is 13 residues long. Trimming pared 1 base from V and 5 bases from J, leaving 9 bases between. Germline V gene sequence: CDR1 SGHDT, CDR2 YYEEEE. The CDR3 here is CASSLTIGETQYF. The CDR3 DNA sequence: TGTGCCAGCAGCTTGACAATAGGGGAGACCCAGTACTTC.

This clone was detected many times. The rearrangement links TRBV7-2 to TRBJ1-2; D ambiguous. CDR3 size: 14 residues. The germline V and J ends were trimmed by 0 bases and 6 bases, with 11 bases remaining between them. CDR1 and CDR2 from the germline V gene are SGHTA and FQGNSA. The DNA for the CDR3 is TGTGCCAGCAGCTTAGCCACAGCAAGGAATGGCTACACCTTC. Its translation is CASSLATARNGYTF.

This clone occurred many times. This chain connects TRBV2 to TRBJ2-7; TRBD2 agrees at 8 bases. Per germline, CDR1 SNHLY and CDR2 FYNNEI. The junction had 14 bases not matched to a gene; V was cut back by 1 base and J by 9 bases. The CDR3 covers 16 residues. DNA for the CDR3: TGTGCCAGCAGTGAAGGTCCCTCACTAGCGGCGTCCAGGCAGTACTTC. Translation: CASSEGPSLAASRQYF.

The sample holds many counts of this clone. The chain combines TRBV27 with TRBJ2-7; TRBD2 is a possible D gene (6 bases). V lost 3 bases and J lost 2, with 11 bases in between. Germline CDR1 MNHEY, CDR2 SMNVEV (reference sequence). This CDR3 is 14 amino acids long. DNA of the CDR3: TGTGCCAGCAGTTTCATGCGGGGTCCCTACGAGCAGTACTTC. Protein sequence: CASSFMRGPYEQYF.

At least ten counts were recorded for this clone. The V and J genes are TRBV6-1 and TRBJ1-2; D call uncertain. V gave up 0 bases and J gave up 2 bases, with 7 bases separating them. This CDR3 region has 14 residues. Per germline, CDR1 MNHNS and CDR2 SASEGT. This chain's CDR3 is CASSEARVNYGYTF. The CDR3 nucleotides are TGTGCCAGCAGTGAAGCTAGGGTCAACTATGGCTACACCTTC.

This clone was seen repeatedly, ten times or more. CDR3 amino acids: CASSLAGLGGYTF. The CDR3, as DNA: TGCGCCAGCAGCTTGGCTGGTCTCGGTGGCTACACCTTC. The V and J genes are TRBV5-1 and TRBJ1-2; D remains unclear. V was pared by 0 bases and J by 7 bases, with 10 bases between. The germline gives CDR1 SGHRS, CDR2 YFSETQ. The CDR3 runs to 13 residues.

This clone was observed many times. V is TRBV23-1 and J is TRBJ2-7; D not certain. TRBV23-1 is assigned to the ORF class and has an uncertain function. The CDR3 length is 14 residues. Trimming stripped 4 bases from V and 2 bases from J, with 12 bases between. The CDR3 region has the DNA TGCGCCAGCAGTCCGTCTCCACGGGCCTACGAGCAGTACTTC. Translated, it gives CASSPSPRAYEQYF.

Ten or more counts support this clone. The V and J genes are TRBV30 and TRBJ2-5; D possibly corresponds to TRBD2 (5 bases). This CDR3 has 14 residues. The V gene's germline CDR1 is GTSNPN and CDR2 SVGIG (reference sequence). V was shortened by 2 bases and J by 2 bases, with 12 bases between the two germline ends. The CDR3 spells CAWSQRSRQETQYF. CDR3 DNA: TGTGCCTGGAGTCAGCGGTCCAGACAAGAGACCCAGTACTTC.

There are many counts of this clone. CDR3 in amino acids: CATTAGTGGPDTQYF. The CDR3 DNA sequence: TGTGCCACCACAGCCGGGACAGGGGGACCAGATACGCAGTATTTT. J is TRBJ2-3 and V is TRBV24-1, with 11 bases fitting TRBD1. This CDR3 region has 15 residues. Germline values: CDR1 KGHDR, CDR2 SFDVKD. V trimming: 8 bases; J trimming: 4 bases; junction bases outside the gene matches: 7.

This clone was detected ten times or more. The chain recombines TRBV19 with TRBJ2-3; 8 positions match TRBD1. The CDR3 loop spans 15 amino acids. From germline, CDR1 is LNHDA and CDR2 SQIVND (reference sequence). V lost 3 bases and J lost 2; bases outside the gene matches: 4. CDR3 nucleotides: TGTGCCAGTAGTATTGAGACAGGGGTCACAGATACGCAGTATTTT. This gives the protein CASSIETGVTDTQYF. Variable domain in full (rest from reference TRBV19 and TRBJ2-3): DGGITQSPKYLFRKEGQNVTLSCEQNLNHDAMYWYRQDPGQGLRLIYYSQIVNDFQKGDIAEGYSVSREKKESFPLTVTSAQKNPTAFYLCASSIETGVTDTQYFGPGTRLTVL.

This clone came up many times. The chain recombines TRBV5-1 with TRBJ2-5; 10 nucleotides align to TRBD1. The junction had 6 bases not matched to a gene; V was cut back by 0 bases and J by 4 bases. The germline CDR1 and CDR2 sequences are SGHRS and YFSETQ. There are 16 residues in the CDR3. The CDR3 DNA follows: TGCGCCAGCAGCTTGGGGGACAGGGGTATGGTAGAGACCCAGTACTTC. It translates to CASSLGDRGMVETQYF.

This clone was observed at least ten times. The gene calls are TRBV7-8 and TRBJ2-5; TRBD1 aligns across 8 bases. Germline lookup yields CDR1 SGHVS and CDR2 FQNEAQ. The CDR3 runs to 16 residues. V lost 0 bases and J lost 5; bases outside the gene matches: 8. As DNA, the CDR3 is TGTGCCAGCAGCTTAGCGGTGTCAGGGGGCAGGGAGACCCAGTACTTC. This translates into CASSLAVSGGRETQYF.

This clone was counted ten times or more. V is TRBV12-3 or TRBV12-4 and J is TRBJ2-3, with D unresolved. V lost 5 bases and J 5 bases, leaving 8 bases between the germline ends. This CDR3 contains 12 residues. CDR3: CASSPFVDTQYF. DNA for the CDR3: TGTGCCAGCAGTCCCTTTGTAGATACGCAGTATTTT.